A selection of T cell receptor beta chains follows, all from one sample in a study of human T cells and chemical hapten exposure. TCRdb analysed the RACE reads with MiXCR anew, one entry per CDR3 protein. Altogether roughly 200,000 distinct CDR3 sequences are present, about 25% being singletons, with the ten largest covering 2.5%. This sample comprised whole blood, obtained in connection with sensitization to the hapten diphenylcyclopropenone (DPC). The receptors shown here come from a middle-aged woman with alopecia areata. Some clones in this sample may be carry-over from other donors' samples. The CDR3 runs from the conserved cysteine through the conserved F or W. Where a row states a size, it is once, few, many or the class of an expanded clone; other rows omit it.

CDR3 protein,J gene,clone size,CDR3 length,V gene
CASSPSSGSSYNEQFF,TRBJ2-1,-,16,TRBV6-6
CASSLVGVQETQYF,TRBJ2-5,once,14,TRBV7-9
CASSPVAGKLFF,TRBJ1-4,-,12,TRBV6-5
CASSRETSESAYEQYF,TRBJ2-7,-,16,TRBV27
CASSDPRTVATNEKLFF,TRBJ1-4,-,17,TRBV25-1
CSAPDRGETQYF,TRBJ2-5,many,12,TRBV20-1
CSARDGTPYEQYF,TRBJ2-7,many,13,TRBV20-1
CASSPKGAKNIQYF,TRBJ2-4,few,14,TRBV12-3/TRBV12-4
CASSPGQGLNEKLFF,TRBJ1-4,-,15,TRBV6-5
CASSLFGADYGYTF,TRBJ1-2,-,14,TRBV5-1
CASSLAAGYEQYF,TRBJ2-7,-,13,TRBV7-9
CASSVASVPFYEQFF,TRBJ2-1,few,15,TRBV9
CASSILRTSGSRDEQFF,TRBJ2-1,few,17,TRBV6-2/TRBV6-3
CASSSGRTYGYTF,TRBJ1-2,-,13,TRBV7-2
CASSEALTSYEQYF,TRBJ2-7,-,14,TRBV2
CASSLLGPRTLAKNIQYF,TRBJ2-4,few,18,TRBV11-2
CASSPIGDTTNEKLFF,TRBJ1-4,few,16,TRBV6-5
CASLAGSANTGELFF,TRBJ2-2,few,15,TRBV6-1
CASSSDRGALTQYF,TRBJ2-3,few,14,TRBV12-3/TRBV12-4
CASGTANLRGGYTF,TRBJ1-2,many,14,TRBV7-9
CSTSRDHKNIQYF,TRBJ2-4,many,13,TRBV20-1
CASREGDRGPYEQYF,TRBJ2-7,-,15,TRBV6-2/TRBV6-3
CSVEDRLANLYNEQFF,TRBJ2-1,few,16,TRBV29-1
CASSQVDDIYEQYF,TRBJ2-7,-,14,TRBV4-1
CASNRQGARSDEQFF,TRBJ2-1,-,15,TRBV9
CASIPGFPDYNEQFF,TRBJ2-1,few,15,TRBV28
CASSLSGIPSYEQYF,TRBJ2-7,few,15,TRBV7-2
CASSSGTSGPSSTDTQYF,TRBJ2-3,-,18,TRBV7-7
CASSGGAYLETQYF,TRBJ2-5,-,14,TRBV2